Listed here are 22 T cell receptor beta chains from one sample, sequenced in a study of blood T cells in healthy people across ages. The authors ran a second PCR of roughly 6 to 11 cycles using a sample-barcoded 5' primer and a J-beta primer mix. MiXCR was run by TCRdb on the 5' RACE reads, yielding one entry per CDR3 protein. In the table there are under 1,100,000 distinct CDR3 sequences, approximately 25% of which are singletons. The same specimen was also included in a second study, on T cells of mothers and their children.

The sequenced sample was blood. These receptors were taken from a girl under 10 years old in good health.

This clonotype was picked up a small number of times. The chain is built from TRBV6-6 and TRBJ1-5, with D perhaps TRBD1 (5 bases). CDR3 length equals 16 residues. CDR1 MNHNY and CDR2 SVGAGI come from the germline V gene (reference sequence). Trimming stripped 2 bases from V and 2 bases from J, with 13 bases between. The CDR3 region has the DNA TGTGCCAGCAGTTACCCATCCGACAGAGGCAATCAGCCCCAGCATTTT. Translating gives CASSYPSDRGNQPQHF.

This clonotype was found a few times. The chain carries TRBV27 and TRBJ2-3; 7 positions match TRBD2. Trimming cost V 7 bases and J 2 bases; bases outside gene matches: 9. The CDR3 totals 15 residues. The germline CDR1 and CDR2 sequences are MNHEY and SMNVEV (reference sequence). The CDR3 here is CASTRSGASTDTQYF. The CDR3 nucleotides are TGTGCCAGCACTAGGAGCGGGGCCTCCACAGATACGCAGTATTTT.

The chain uses TRBV6-6 and TRBJ1-5; unclear D gene. Trimming stripped 7 bases from V and 2 bases from J, with 12 bases between. The germline V gene has CDR1 MNHNY and CDR2 SVGAGI (reference sequence). The CDR3 runs 14 residues. In nucleotides, the CDR3 is TGTGCCAGCAACTCAGACGTCGGCAATCAGCCCCAGCATTTT. This translates into CASNSDVGNQPQHF.

The V and J genes are TRBV28 and TRBJ2-7; 7 nucleotides line up with TRBD2. Losses at the gene ends were 7 bases for V and 0 bases for J; bases not matched to a gene: 3. Per the germline V gene, CDR1 is MDHEN and CDR2 is SYDVKM. This CDR3 spans 13 amino acids. CDR3 in DNA: TGTGCCAGCATGGGAGGGTTCTCCTACGAGCAGTACTTC. Translating it yields CASMGGFSYEQYF.

This clonotype was recorded a few times. The rearrangement links TRBV29-1 to TRBJ2-7; 9 bases line up with TRBD1. After removal of 6 bases from V and 5 bases from J, the junction contained 8 bases not matched to a gene. CDR3 length: 13 amino acids. Germline CDR1 and CDR2: SQVTM and ANQGSEA. The chain's CDR3 is CSVARGTGHEQYF. The DNA of the CDR3 is TGCAGCGTAGCCCGCGGGACAGGGCACGAGCAGTACTTC.

The rearrangement links TRBV28 to TRBJ1-1; 11 positions agree with TRBD1. CDR1 and CDR2 from the germline V gene are MDHEN and SYDVKM. V was pared by 5 bases and J by 5 bases, with 7 bases of the junction left unmatched. This CDR3 is built from 15 residues. Here the CDR3 DNA reads TGTGCCAGCAGTCCACGGGACAGGGGGATTACTGAAGCTTTCTTT. This gives the protein CASSPRDRGITEAFF.

In this sample, this clonotype turned up a few times. The chain joins TRBV6-5 to TRBJ2-2; 7 nucleotides match TRBD1. Germline V lookup: CDR1 MNHEY, CDR2 SVGAGI. The CDR3 has 17 residues. J lost 7 bases, V lost 2 bases, and 13 bases had no gene match. CDR3 DNA sequence: TGTGCCAGCAGTTACCCGACAGGGATGGATAGGCACGGGGAGCTGTTTTTT. Its translation: CASSYPTGMDRHGELFF.

The chain employs TRBV6-2 or TRBV6-3 and TRBJ1-2; D remains ambiguous. Trimming took 5 bases from V and 6 from J, leaving 19 bases between them. The CDR3 runs to 15 residues. Germline loops: CDR1 MNHEY, CDR2 SVGEGT. The CDR3 coding sequence is TGTGCCAGCAGTACCGTGGAGGCCCGGTGGGATGGCTACACCTTC. It specifies CASSTVEARWDGYTF.

The chain carries TRBV25-1 and TRBJ2-5, with 7 bases identical to TRBD2. The CDR3 has 14 amino acids. CDR1 and CDR2 from the germline V gene are MGHDK and SYGVNS. V was pared by 5 bases and J by 6 bases, with 9 bases of the junction left unmatched. CDR3 DNA sequence: TGTGCCAGCAGTTTGACTGGCGGGAGCCAGACCCAGTACTTC. This gives the protein CASSLTGGSQTQYF.

The sample holds a few counts of this clonotype. The rearrangement links TRBV6-5 to TRBJ2-7; D is uncertain. Trimming stripped 2 bases from V and 2 bases from J, with 10 bases between. The CDR3 extends over 14 amino acids. CDR1 is MNHEY and CDR2 is SVGAGI in the germline V gene. In nucleotides, the CDR3 is TGTGCCAGCAGTTACGAGGCAGGTCCCTACGAGCAGTACTTC. Its protein product is CASSYEAGPYEQYF.

The chain has TRBV9 and TRBJ2-7; possible D gene TRBD1, 8 bases. This CDR3 comprises 17 residues. Per the germline V gene, CDR1 is SGDLS and CDR2 is YYNGEE. With 3 bases removed from V and 0 bases from J, the gap between germline ends came to 19 bases. The chain's CDR3 is CASSAGLDRGPSYEQYF. The CDR3 region has the DNA TGTGCCAGCAGCGCCGGACTAGACAGGGGCCCCTCCTACGAGCAGTACTTC.

About this clonotype itself: One end of the junction fails to match germline, which may point to a read error. CDR3 in amino acids: CASGEGEQYF. The CDR3 nucleotides read TGTGCCAGCGGTGAAGGCGAGCAGTACTTT. The rearrangement joins TRBV25-1 to TRBJ2-7; D uncertain. The CDR3 runs 10 residues. The V gene's germline CDR1 is MGHDK and CDR2 SYGVNS.

This chain uses TRBV7-2 with TRBJ2-5; D not certain. Trimming shortened V by 4 bases and J by 0 bases, and 9 bases separated the two germline ends. Germline V lookup: CDR1 SGHTA, CDR2 FQGNSA. This CDR3 has 14 residues. CDR3 region: CASSSHPYQETQYF. The CDR3 region has the DNA TGTGCCAGCAGCTCCCACCCGTACCAAGAGACCCAGTACTTC. Drawing the rest from reference TRBV7-2 and TRBJ2-5, the complete variable domain is GAGVSQSPSNKVTEKGKDVELRCDPISGHTALYWYRQSLGQGLEFLIYFQGNSAPDKSGLPSDRFSAERTGGSVSTLTIQRTQQEDSAVYLCASSSHPYQETQYFGPGTRLLVL.

A few counts support this clonotype. V is TRBV28 and J is TRBJ2-7; no reliable D call. CDR1 and CDR2 from the germline V gene are MDHEN and SYDVKM. This CDR3 comprises 14 residues. Trimming took off 1 base at V and 1 base at J, with 8 bases between the two ends. The CDR3 region has the DNA TGTGCCAGCAGTTTATTGGGGTTTTCCTACGAGCAGTACTTC. Its protein is CASSLLGFSYEQYF.

The genes are TRBV2 and TRBJ1-6; no definite D call. Trimming took off 5 bases at V and 0 bases at J, with 11 bases between the two ends. CDR3 length equals 16 residues. The germline V gene encodes CDR1 SNHLY and CDR2 FYNNEI. DNA of the CDR3: TGTGCCAGCAGTCTGCGATCAAGCTCCTATAATTCACCCCTCCACTTT. Amino acid sequence: CASSLRSSSYNSPLHF. The complete variable domain, with remaining parts taken from reference TRBV2 and TRBJ1-6, reads EPEVTQTPSHQVTQMGQEVILRCVPISNHLYFYWYRQILGQKVEFLVSFYNNEISEKSEIFDDQFSVERPDGSNFTLKIRSTKLEDSAMYFCASSLRSSSYNSPLHFGNGTRLTVT.

The CDR3 sequence is CAIRGGFYGANVLTF. The CDR3 DNA follows: TGTGCCATTCGGGGGGGGTTCTATGGGGCCAACGTCCTGACTTTC. The gene calls are TRBV12-3 or TRBV12-4 and TRBJ2-6, with 8 bases matching TRBD2. The CDR3 length is 15 residues. V shed 10 bases, J shed 3 bases, and the junction held 8 bases outside the gene matches.

This clonotype has just a few counts. The chain recombines TRBV6-1 with TRBJ2-2; TRBD1 aligns across 9 bases. V dropped 9 bases and J dropped 0; count of bases not matched to a gene: 5. CDR1 is MNHNS and CDR2 is SASEGT in the germline V gene. The CDR3 spans 15 residues. CDR3: CARARDRANTGELFF. CDR3 DNA: TGTGCCAGGGCCCGGGACAGGGCGAACACCGGGGAGCTGTTTTTT.

The genes are TRBV20-1 and TRBJ1-5, with D possibly being TRBD1 (6 bases). The V gene lost 6 bases and the J gene lost 0 bases, with 12 bases spanning the gap. The CDR3 extends over 14 amino acids. CDR1 and CDR2 from the germline V gene are DFQATT and SNEGSKA (reference sequence). This CDR3 reads CSALTGLSNQPQHF. CDR3 in DNA: TGCAGTGCGCTAACAGGGCTTAGCAATCAGCCCCAGCATTTT.

This CDR3 is CASSAEPQEEKLFF. CDR3 nucleotide sequence: TGCGCCAGCAGCGCCGAGCCACAGGAGGAAAAACTGTTTTTT. The chain has TRBV5-1 and TRBJ1-4, with D possibly TRBD1 on 5 matching bases. The germline gives CDR1 SGHRS, CDR2 YFSETQ. Deletions cut 4 bases from V and 8 bases from J, with 15 bases between. This CDR3 is 14 amino acids long.

The rearrangement uses TRBV29-1 and TRBJ2-1, with TRBD1 matching 9 bases. V was pared by 7 bases and J by 7 bases, with 11 bases of the junction left unmatched. The CDR3 runs 14 residues. Per germline, CDR1 SQVTM and CDR2 ANQGSEA. The CDR3 sequence: CSGETGGLVNEQFF. CDR3 nucleotides: TGCAGCGGGGAAACAGGGGGCCTGGTAAATGAGCAGTTCTTC.

This rearrangement joins TRBV20-1 to TRBJ1-2; D uncertain. V lost 4 bases, J lost 6 bases, and 12 bases lay in between. This CDR3 is 12 amino acids long. Looked up from germline, CDR1 is DFQATT and CDR2 is SNEGSKA (reference sequence). CDR3 nucleotides: TGCAGTGCTACGGACCCTCTCAATGGCTACACCTTC. Its translation: CSATDPLNGYTF.

V and J are TRBV7-2 and TRBJ2-5; D is tentatively TRBD1 or TRBD2 (5 bases each). This CDR3 has 13 residues. The germline V and J ends were trimmed by 6 bases and 1 base, with 9 bases remaining between them. The V gene's germline CDR1 is SGHTA and CDR2 FQGNSA. The CDR3 DNA follows: TGTGCCAGCAGTATCGGGGCCCAAGAGACCCAGTACTTC. Its translation: CASSIGAQETQYF.